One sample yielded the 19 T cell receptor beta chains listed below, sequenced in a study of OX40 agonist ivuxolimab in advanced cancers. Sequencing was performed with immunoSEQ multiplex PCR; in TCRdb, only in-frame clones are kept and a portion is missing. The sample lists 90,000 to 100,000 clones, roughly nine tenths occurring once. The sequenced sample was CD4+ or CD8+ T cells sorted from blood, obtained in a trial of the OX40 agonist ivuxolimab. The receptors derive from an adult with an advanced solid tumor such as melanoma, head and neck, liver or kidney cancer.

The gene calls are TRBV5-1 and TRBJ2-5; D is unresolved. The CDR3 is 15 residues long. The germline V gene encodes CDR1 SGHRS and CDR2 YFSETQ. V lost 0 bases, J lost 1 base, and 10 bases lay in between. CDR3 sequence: CASSLGVGSQETQYF. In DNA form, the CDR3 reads TGCGCCAGCAGCTTGGGGGTGGGCTCCCAAGAGACCCAGTACTTC.

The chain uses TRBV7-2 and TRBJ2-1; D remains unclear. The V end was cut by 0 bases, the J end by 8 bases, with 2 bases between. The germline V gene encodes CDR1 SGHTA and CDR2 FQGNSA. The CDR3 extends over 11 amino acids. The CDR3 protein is CASSLAHEQFF. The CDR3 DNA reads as TGTGCCAGCAGCTTAGCCCATGAGCAGTTCTTC.

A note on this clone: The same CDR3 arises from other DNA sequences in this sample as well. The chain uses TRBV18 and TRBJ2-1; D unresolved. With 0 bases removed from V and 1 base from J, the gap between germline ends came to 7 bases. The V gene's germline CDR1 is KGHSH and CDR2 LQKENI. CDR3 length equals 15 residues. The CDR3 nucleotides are TGTGCCAGCTCACCACCGTCCGGTTCCTACAATGAGCAGTTCTTC. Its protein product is CASSPPSGSYNEQFF. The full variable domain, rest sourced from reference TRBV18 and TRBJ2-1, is NAGVMQNPRHLVRRRGQEARLRCSPMKGHSHVYWYRQLPEEGLKFMVYLQKENIIDESGMPKERFSAEFPKEGPSILRIQQVVRGDSAAYFCASSPPSGSYNEQFFGPGTRLTVL.

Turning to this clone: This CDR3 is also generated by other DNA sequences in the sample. Here the CDR3 DNA reads TGCAGCGTTGTCAGGGACTCTAATGAAAAACTGTTTTTT. Amino acid sequence: CSVVRDSNEKLFF. The chain has TRBV29-1 and TRBJ1-4, with a possible D match to TRBD1 (5 bases). Germline CDR1 is SQVTM and CDR2 is ANQGSEA. Deletions cut 4 bases from V and 3 bases from J, with 9 bases between. This CDR3 region has 13 residues.

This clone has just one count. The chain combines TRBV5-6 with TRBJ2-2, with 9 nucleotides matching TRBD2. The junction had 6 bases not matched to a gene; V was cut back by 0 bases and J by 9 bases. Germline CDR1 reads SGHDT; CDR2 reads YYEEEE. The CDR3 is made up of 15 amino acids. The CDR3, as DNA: TGTGCCAGCAGCTTGGTTGCGGGAGGGCACCGGGAGCTGTTTTTT. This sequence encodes CASSLVAGGHRELFF.

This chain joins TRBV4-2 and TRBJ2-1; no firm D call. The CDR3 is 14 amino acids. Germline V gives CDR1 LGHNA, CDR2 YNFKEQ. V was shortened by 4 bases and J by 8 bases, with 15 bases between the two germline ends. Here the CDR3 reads CASSLSTPGDEQFF. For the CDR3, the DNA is TGTGCCAGCAGCCTGTCAACCCCTGGAGATGAGCAGTTCTTC.

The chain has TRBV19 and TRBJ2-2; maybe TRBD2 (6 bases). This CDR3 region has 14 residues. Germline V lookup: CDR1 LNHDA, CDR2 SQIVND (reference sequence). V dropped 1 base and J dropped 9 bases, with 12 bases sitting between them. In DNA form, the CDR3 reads TGTGCCAGTAGTATAGGCCTGACTAGATGGGAGCTGTTTTTT. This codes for CASSIGLTRWELFF.

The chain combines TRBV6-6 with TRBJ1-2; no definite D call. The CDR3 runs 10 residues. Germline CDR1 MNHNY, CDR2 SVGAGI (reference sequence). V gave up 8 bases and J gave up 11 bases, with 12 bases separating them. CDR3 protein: CASGLEWYTF. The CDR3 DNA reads TGTGCCAGCGGTCTAGAGTGGTACACCTTC.

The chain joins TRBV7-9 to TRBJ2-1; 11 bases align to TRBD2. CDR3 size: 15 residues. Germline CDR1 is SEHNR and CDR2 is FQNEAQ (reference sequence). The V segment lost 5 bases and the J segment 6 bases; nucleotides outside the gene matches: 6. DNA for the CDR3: TGTGCCAGCAGCCTTAGCGGGAGGGCTCTCAATGAGCAGTTCTTC. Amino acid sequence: CASSLSGRALNEQFF.

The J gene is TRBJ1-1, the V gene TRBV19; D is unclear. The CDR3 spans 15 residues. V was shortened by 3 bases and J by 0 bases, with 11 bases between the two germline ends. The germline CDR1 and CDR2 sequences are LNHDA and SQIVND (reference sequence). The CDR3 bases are TGTGCCAGTAGTATTTTCCATGGCCTGAACACTGAAGCTTTCTTT. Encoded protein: CASSIFHGLNTEAFF.

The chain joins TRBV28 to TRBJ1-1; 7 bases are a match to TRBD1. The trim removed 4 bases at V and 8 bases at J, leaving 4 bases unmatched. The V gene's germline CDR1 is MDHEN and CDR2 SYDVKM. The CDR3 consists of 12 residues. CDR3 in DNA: TGTGCCAGCAGTTCACAGGGGATGGAAGCTTTCTTT. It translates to CASSSQGMEAFF.

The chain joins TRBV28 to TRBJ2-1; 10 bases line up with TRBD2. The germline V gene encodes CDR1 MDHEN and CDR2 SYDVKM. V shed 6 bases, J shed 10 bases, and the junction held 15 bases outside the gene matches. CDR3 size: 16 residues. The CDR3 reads CASSSFEASGSGEQFF. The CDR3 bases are TGTGCCAGCAGCTCCTTCGAGGCTAGCGGGAGTGGGGAGCAGTTCTTC.

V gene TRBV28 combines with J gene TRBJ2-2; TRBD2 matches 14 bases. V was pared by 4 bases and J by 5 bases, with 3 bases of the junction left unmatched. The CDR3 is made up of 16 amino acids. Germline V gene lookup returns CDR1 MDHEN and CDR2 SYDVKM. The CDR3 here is CASSSGTSGGTGELFF. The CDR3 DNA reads TGTGCCAGCAGTTCCGGGACTAGCGGGGGAACCGGGGAGCTGTTTTTT.

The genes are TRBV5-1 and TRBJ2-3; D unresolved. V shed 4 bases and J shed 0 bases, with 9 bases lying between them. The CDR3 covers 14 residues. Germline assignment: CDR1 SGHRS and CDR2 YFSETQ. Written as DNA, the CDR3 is TGCGCCAGCAGCAGGGTCAGGAGCACAGATACGCAGTATTTT. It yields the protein CASSRVRSTDTQYF.

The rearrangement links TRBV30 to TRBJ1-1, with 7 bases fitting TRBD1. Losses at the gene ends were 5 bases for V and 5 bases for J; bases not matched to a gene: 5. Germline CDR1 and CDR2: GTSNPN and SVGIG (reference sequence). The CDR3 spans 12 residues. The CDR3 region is CAWYRGGTEAFF. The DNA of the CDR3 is TGTGCCTGGTACAGGGGAGGTACTGAAGCTTTCTTT.

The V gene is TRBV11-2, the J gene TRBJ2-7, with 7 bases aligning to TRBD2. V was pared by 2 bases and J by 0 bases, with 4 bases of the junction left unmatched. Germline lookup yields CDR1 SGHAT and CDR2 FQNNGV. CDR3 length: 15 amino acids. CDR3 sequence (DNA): TGTGCCAGCAGCTTAACCAGCGGGATCTCCTACGAGCAGTACGTC. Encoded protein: CASSLTSGISYEQYV.

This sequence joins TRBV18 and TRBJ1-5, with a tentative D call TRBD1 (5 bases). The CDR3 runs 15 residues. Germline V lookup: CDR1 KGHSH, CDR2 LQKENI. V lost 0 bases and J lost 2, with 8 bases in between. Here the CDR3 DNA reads TGTGCCAGCTCACCACCGGGGGGGGGCAATCAGCCCCAGCATTTT. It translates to CASSPPGGGNQPQHF. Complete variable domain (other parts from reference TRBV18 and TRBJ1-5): NAGVMQNPRHLVRRRGQEARLRCSPMKGHSHVYWYRQLPEEGLKFMVYLQKENIIDESGMPKERFSAEFPKEGPSILRIQQVVRGDSAAYFCASSPPGGGNQPQHFGDGTRLSIL.

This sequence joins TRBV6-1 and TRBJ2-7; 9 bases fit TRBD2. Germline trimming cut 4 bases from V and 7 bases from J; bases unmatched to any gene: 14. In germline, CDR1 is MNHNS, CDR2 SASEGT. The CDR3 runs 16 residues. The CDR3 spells CASSVLAGGPPEEQYF. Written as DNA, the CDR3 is TGTGCCAGCAGTGTTCTCGCGGGAGGGCCGCCAGAAGAGCAGTACTTC.

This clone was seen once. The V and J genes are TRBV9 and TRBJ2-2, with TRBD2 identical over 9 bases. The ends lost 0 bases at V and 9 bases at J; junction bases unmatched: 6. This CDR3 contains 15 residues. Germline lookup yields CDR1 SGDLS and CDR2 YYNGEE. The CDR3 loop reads CASSVDLAGKRELFF. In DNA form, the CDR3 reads TGTGCCAGCAGCGTAGATCTAGCGGGAAAACGGGAGCTGTTTTTT. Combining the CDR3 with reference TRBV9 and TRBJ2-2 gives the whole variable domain DSGVTQTPKHLITATGQRVTLRCSPRSGDLSVYWYQQSLDQGLQFLIQYYNGEERAKGNILERFSAQQFPDLHSELNLSSLELGDSALYFCASSVDLAGKRELFFGEGSRLTVL.